This paragraph reports one T cell receptor beta chain. Its specificity is unknown. This sample is drawn from a study of cytotoxic CD8 clonotypes in ibrutinib-treated CLL. Study-level information: Of a cohort that held around 10 relapsed/refractory and around 14 treatment-naive patients, roughly 18 were IGHV unmutated. Points from the study as a whole: Baseline clonality, above age-matched healthy donor levels, tracked circulating CD8+ T-cell counts. Public clonotypes were seen rarely and were contracted or stable on treatment.

Losses at the gene ends were 2 bases for V and 8 bases for J; bases not matched to a gene: 10. The germline gives CDR1 SGHDT, CDR2 YYEEEE. CDR3 length: 15 residues. With sequencing, the targeted depth ranged from 1 in 200,000 to 1 in 1 million T cells. Produced via immunoSEQ multiplex PCR; TCRdb's table is partial and in-frame only. This table holds roughly 200,000 clones, around three quarters found once. This chain links TRBV5-6 with TRBJ2-3, with 8 bases fitting TRBD2. The TCR sequence derives from a human donor with chronic lymphocytic leukemia. Source: PBMCs, taken after 24 months of ibrutinib treatment. The CDR3 DNA is TGTGCCAGCAGCTTTATTAGCGGGGCCTATAGTACGCAGTATTTT. It yields the protein CASSFISGAYSTQYF.